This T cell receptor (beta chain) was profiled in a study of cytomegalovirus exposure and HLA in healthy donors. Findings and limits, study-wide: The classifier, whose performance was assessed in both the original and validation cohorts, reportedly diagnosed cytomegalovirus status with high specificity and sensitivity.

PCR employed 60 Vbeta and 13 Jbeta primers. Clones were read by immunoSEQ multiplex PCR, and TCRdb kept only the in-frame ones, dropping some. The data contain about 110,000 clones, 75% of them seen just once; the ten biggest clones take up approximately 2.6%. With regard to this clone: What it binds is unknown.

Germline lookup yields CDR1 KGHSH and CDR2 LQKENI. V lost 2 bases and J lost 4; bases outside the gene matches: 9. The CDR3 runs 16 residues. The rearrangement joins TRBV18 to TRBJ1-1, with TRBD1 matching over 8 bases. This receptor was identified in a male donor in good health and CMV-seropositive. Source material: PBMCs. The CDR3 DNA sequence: TGTGCCAGCTCACCAAGGACAGGGTTTTCGGGCACTGAAGCTTTCTTT. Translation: CASSPRTGFSGTEAFF.